This TCR beta chain was identified during a study of T cell responses to AZD1222 COVID-19 vaccine. The study's findings and limits: Seropositive AZD1222 recipients at baseline numbered only five or six. White British ancestry dominated among donors, who included more females, and clonal diversity was possibly underestimated. There were vaccine-associated CD4 TCRs across spike, dominant at 160-218 and 743-854.

The ends lost 2 bases at V and 6 bases at J; junction bases unmatched: 6. The germline V gene has CDR1 SNHLY and CDR2 FYNNEI. The CDR3 extends over 15 amino acids. The protocol was immunoSEQ multiplex PCR, while the TCRdb copy is restricted to in-frame clones and leaves out a portion. The sample shows 65,000 to 80,000 clones, 92% of them seen only once. For this clone: No antigen is known for it.

The chain joins TRBV2 to TRBJ1-5; 8 positions agree with TRBD1. The sequencing used peripheral blood, collected on day 0 of MenACWY control vaccination. The TCR was taken from an adult in good health. CDR3 amino acids: CASSELDREIQPQHF. The CDR3 bases are TGTGCCAGCAGTGAACTGGACAGGGAAATTCAGCCCCAGCATTTT.